What follows are 10 T cell receptor beta chains derived from one specimen sequenced in a study of shared T cell receptors in the human thymus. Sequenced by immunoSEQ multiplex PCR; TCRdb stores in-frame clones only, minus some. Among more than 300,000 clones listed, 95% were seen once. The sample taken for sequencing was thymocytes. Receptor source: a human donor.

V gene TRBV6-1 combines with J gene TRBJ1-5; unclear D gene. Trimming stripped 1 base from V and 0 bases from J, with 19 bases between. The CDR3 runs 19 residues. CDR1 is MNHNS, CDR2 SASEGT, per germline. The CDR3 coding sequence is TGTGCCAGCAGTGAAGACACCCCGACACACACCGATAGCAATCAGCCCCAGCATTTT. Translating gives CASSEDTPTHTDSNQPQHF.

The chain combines TRBV9 with TRBJ2-1; 13 bases are shared with TRBD2. This CDR3 spans 22 amino acids. The J segment lost 3 bases and the V segment lost 0 bases, leaving 18 bases of the junction unmatched. Germline lookup yields CDR1 SGDLS and CDR2 YYNGEE. The CDR3 sequence: CASSVEMGGGTSGVRGYNEQFF. Here the CDR3 DNA reads TGTGCCAGCAGCGTAGAGATGGGTGGAGGGACTAGCGGGGTCCGGGGCTACAATGAGCAGTTCTTC. Full variable domain (missing parts from reference TRBV9 and TRBJ2-1): DSGVTQTPKHLITATGQRVTLRCSPRSGDLSVYWYQQSLDQGLQFLIQYYNGEERAKGNILERFSAQQFPDLHSELNLSSLELGDSALYFCASSVEMGGGTSGVRGYNEQFFGPGTRLTVL.

J is TRBJ1-2 and V is TRBV6-1; perhaps TRBD1 as D (5 bases). Germline-derived CDR1 and CDR2 are MNHNS and SASEGT. V was clipped by 8 bases and J by 6 bases, with 22 bases between them. This CDR3 contains 15 residues. CDR3 in amino acids: CASLGVTEGRHGYTF. The CDR3 DNA follows: TGTGCCAGCTTAGGCGTGACAGAAGGTCGGCATGGCTACACCTTC.

The V and J genes are TRBV19 and TRBJ2-3, with D unclear. The CDR3 loop spans 13 amino acids. Germline V gene sequence: CDR1 LNHDA, CDR2 SQIVND (reference sequence). Deletions cut 6 bases from V and 2 bases from J, with 9 bases between. The CDR3 reads CASRGDLTDTQYF. The CDR3 DNA is TGTGCCAGTAGGGGTGATCTCACAGATACGCAGTATTTT.

V gene TRBV13 combines with J gene TRBJ2-7, with 7 positions matching TRBD1. CDR1 is PRHDT and CDR2 is FYEKMQ in the germline V gene (reference sequence). Unmatched junction bases numbered 12, after V lost 2 bases and J lost 2 bases. The CDR3 loop spans 17 amino acids. The CDR3 DNA follows: TGTGCCAGCAGCTTAAGAAAGACAGGGACAGTTGCCTACGAGCAGTACTTC. Encoded protein: CASSLRKTGTVAYEQYF. Full variable domain (outside the CDR3, taken from reference TRBV13 and TRBJ2-7): AAGVIQSPRHLIKEKRETATLKCYPIPRHDTVYWYQQGPGQDPQFLISFYEKMQSDKGSIPDRFSAQQFSDYHSELNMSSLELGDSALYFCASSLRKTGTVAYEQYFGPGTRLTVT.

This clone was counted once. The rearrangement links TRBV2 to TRBJ2-5; TRBD2 is a possible D gene (7 bases). Trimming left V 7 bases short and J 3 bases short, with 15 bases between. This CDR3 comprises 14 residues. Germline V gene sequence: CDR1 SNHLY, CDR2 FYNNEI. The chain's CDR3 is CASKKGGGEETQYF. In DNA form, the CDR3 reads TGTGCCAGCAAGAAAGGGGGGGGCGAAGAGACCCAGTACTTC. Complete variable domain (other parts from reference TRBV2 and TRBJ2-5): EPEVTQTPSHQVTQMGQEVILRCVPISNHLYFYWYRQILGQKVEFLVSFYNNEISEKSEIFDDQFSVERPDGSNFTLKIRSTKLEDSAMYFCASKKGGGEETQYFGPGTRLLVL.

The chain is built from TRBV30 and TRBJ2-7; TRBD2 is a possible D gene (5 bases). The CDR3 covers 15 residues. The ends were cut back, 0 bases at V and 2 bases at J, with 14 bases in the middle. The germline V gene has CDR1 GTSNPN and CDR2 SVGIG (reference sequence). The CDR3 region has the DNA TGTGCCTGGAGTGTACGGCTAGCCCACACCTACGAGCAGTACTTC. Amino acid sequence: CAWSVRLAHTYEQYF. The full variable domain, its missing parts supplied by reference TRBV30 and TRBJ2-7, is SQTIHQWPATLVQPVGSPLSLECTVEGTSNPNLYWYRQAAGRGLQLLFYSVGIGQISSEVPQNLSASRPQDRQFILSSKKLLLSDSGFYLCAWSVRLAHTYEQYFGPGTRLTVT.

The chain carries TRBV4-3 and TRBJ2-1, with D uncertain. Germline V CDR1 and CDR2: LGHNA, YSLEER. Trimming cost V 6 bases and J 1 base, with 13 bases left between them. CDR3 size: 15 residues. CDR3 DNA: TGCGCCAGCAGTCAGGTTTATTGGTCCTACAATGAGCAGTTCTTC. This encodes CASSQVYWSYNEQFF.

V gene TRBV6-4 combines with J gene TRBJ2-3, with D maybe TRBD1 (6 bases). CDR3 size: 13 residues. Trimming shortened V by 6 bases and J by 1 base, and 8 bases separated the two germline ends. Germline V gene sequence: CDR1 MRHNA, CDR2 SNTAGT. The CDR3 protein is CASSAGGTDTQYF. In DNA form, the CDR3 reads TGTGCCAGCAGCGCAGGGGGCACAGATACGCAGTATTTT.

The V and J genes are TRBV5-5 and TRBJ1-1; no clear D gene. Trimming took 3 bases from V and 1 from J, leaving 10 bases between them. In germline, CDR1 is SGHKS, CDR2 YYEKEE (reference sequence). The CDR3 spans 14 residues. This chain's CDR3 is CASSSTTQNTEAFF. CDR3 DNA: TGTGCCAGCAGCTCGACAACTCAGAACACTGAAGCTTTCTTT. The variable domain in full, with the rest retrieved from reference TRBV5-5 and TRBJ1-1, is DAGVTQSPTHLIKTRGQQVTLRCSPISGHKSVSWYQQVLGQGPQFIFQYYEKEERGRGNFPDRFSARQFPNYSSELNVNALLLGDSALYLCASSSTTQNTEAFFGQGTRLTVV.